There are a few counts of the clone carrying this T cell receptor beta chain. Antigen: not known. As processed by the authors: Variation in CDR3 across clinicopathological groups served as the basis for constructing a distant-metastasis classifier in papillary thyroid cancer. TCRdb re-called the PCR reads with MiXCR. The V and J calls and clone size are TCRdb's, not the authors'. The sample consists of some 16,000 clones, 20% to 25% of them appearing once. The entry originates in a study of metastatic and nonmetastatic thyroid tumors. The overall study: Across peripheral blood and tumor or nodule tissue samples taken from malignant and benign thyroid patients, the repertoires were compared with one another.

General study results and limits: Reportedly, malignant thyroid tumors had significantly higher TCR beta diversity than benign nodules, in blood and tumor.

Germline V CDR1 and CDR2: MNHEY, SMNVEV (reference sequence). Trimming took 3 bases from V and 3 from J; bases not matched to a gene: 8. CDR3 length: 15 amino acids. Thyroid surgery had not been preceded by any treatment in any patient. The sequence was obtained from a male donor with papillary thyroid cancer or a benign thyroid nodule (not recorded which). Some clones in this sample may be carry-over from other donors' samples. The chain couples TRBV27 to TRBJ2-7; 7 nucleotides agree with TRBD1. Sequenced input: tumor tissue. The CDR3 coding sequence is TGTGCCAGCAGTTTCCTCCGGGACAGAGTCTACGAGCAGTACTTC. As protein: CASSFLRDRVYEQYF.